This TCR beta chain was documented in a study of T cell responses to AZD1222 COVID-19 vaccine. Findings of the study overall: Nearly half of spike-specific TCRs reportedly target variant regions that are unmutated in the B.1.351 and B.1.1.7 variants. Possibly, clonal diversity was underestimated; donors were largely white British and included more females.

The CDR3 spans 17 residues. V was trimmed by 4 bases and J by 0 bases, leaving 18 bases between them. The germline V gene encodes CDR1 SEHNR and CDR2 FQNEAQ (reference sequence). Clones were sequenced by immunoSEQ multiplex PCR, and TCRdb holds only the in-frame ones, with some missing. The table includes over 85,000 clones, around nine tenths detected once. Comment on this clone: Its cognate antigen is unknown.

This chain links TRBV7-9 with TRBJ1-2; possibly TRBD1 for D (5 bases). The clonotype comes from an adult in good health. Here the sequenced sample was peripheral blood, taken on day 0 of AZD1222 vaccination. The CDR3 protein is CASSSRQRQITNYGYTF. Here the CDR3 DNA reads TGTGCCAGCAGCTCAAGACAGCGCCAAATTACTAACTATGGCTACACCTTC.